The 2 T cell receptor beta chains below come from one sample, sequenced in a study of PD-1 blockade in classical Hodgkin lymphoma (dated by TCRdb to the early 2020s). Library prep was done by the immunoSEQ multiplex PCR assay. Drawn from immuneACCESS, this table holds only the in-frame rearrangements with V and J called that TCRdb kept. Clones are partly lost; checked studies trace under half to an unresolved V gene and leave the rest unexplained. The sample table lists tens of thousands of clones, roughly 86% of them with a count of one. The biggest ten clones account for 0.4% to 0.45% of the sample. The time point label of this sample denotes: cycle 4 day 1 (C4D1), after about 6 weeks of nivolumab. Every trial patient had relapsed after autologous stem cell transplantation, and cohorts A, B and C differed in prior brentuximab vedotin exposure. A Miltenyi CD4+ T cell isolation kit was used for magnetic negative selection to purify CD4+ T cells from thawed PBMCs.

Sample: CD4+ T cells from blood, taken before the fourth cycle of nivolumab. Every receptor here comes from a human donor with classical Hodgkin lymphoma.

The chain links TRBV6-1 to TRBJ2-1; 13 nucleotides align to TRBD2. CDR3 length: 14 residues. Germline values: CDR1 MNHNS, CDR2 SASEGT. J lost 13 bases, V lost 5 bases, and 8 bases had no gene match. CDR3: CASSNGLAGVGQFF. The CDR3 region has the DNA TGTGCCAGCAGTAACGGACTAGCGGGAGTTGGCCAGTTCTTC.

The chain joins TRBV18 to TRBJ2-4, with TRBD2 identical over 9 bases. Germline lookup yields CDR1 KGHSH and CDR2 LQKENI. V was pared by 3 bases and J by 6 bases, with 0 bases of the junction left unmatched. The CDR3 length is 13 residues. CDR3: CASSPSGRNIQYF. The CDR3 DNA is TGTGCCAGCTCACCTAGCGGGAGAAACATTCAGTACTTC.